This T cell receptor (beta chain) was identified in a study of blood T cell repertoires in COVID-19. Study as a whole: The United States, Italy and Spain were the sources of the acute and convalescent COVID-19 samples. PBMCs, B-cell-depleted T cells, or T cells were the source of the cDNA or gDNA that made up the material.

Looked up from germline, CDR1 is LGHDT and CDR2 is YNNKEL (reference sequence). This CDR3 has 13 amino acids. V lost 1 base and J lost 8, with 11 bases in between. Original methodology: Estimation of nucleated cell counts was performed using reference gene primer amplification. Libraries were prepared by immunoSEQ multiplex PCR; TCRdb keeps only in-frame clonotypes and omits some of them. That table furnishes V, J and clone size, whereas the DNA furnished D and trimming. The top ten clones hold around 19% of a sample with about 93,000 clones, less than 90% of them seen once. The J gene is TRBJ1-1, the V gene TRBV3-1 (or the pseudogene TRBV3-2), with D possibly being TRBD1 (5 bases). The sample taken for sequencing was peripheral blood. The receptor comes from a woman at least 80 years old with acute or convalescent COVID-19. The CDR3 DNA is TGTGCCAGCAGCCAAGGTGCAGGGTCAGAAGCTTTCTTT. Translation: CASSQGAGSEAFF.